These 2 T cell receptor beta chains came from one sample sequenced in a study of Graves' ophthalmopathy and Graves' hyperthyroidism. Amplification from RNA transcripts yielded the TCR beta CDR3 regions. HTBI-primed RT-PCR formed the first round, and a multiplex PCR formed the second. TCRdb reprocessed the multiplex PCR reads via MiXCR and lists one record per CDR3 protein. Of hundreds of thousands of distinct CDR3 sequences listed, about 20% are singletons. Sequencing used peripheral blood. These receptors were obtained from a woman aged 18-30 years with stable Graves' hyperthyroidism. Some clones in this sample may be carry-over from other donors' samples.

Ten or more counts support this clonotype. The J gene is TRBJ1-6, the V gene TRBV3-1; TRBD1 matches at 7 bases. V was pared by 2 bases and J by 6 bases, with 4 bases of the junction left unmatched. Germline CDR1 and CDR2: LGHDT and YNNKEL (reference sequence). This CDR3 spans 15 amino acids. The CDR3 region has the DNA TGTGCCAGCAGCCAACGGGGACAGAGTAATTCACCCCTCCACTTT. This gives the protein CASSQRGQSNSPLHF.

This clonotype was picked up many times. The J gene is TRBJ2-7, the V gene TRBV11-2; no clear D gene. Deletions cut 1 base from V and 3 bases from J, with 10 bases between. In germline, CDR1 is SGHAT, CDR2 FQNNGV. This CDR3 region has 14 residues. DNA of the CDR3: TGTGCCAGCAGCTTAGGGGTTGGAGTCTACGAGCAGTACTTC. Its translation: CASSLGVGVYEQYF.